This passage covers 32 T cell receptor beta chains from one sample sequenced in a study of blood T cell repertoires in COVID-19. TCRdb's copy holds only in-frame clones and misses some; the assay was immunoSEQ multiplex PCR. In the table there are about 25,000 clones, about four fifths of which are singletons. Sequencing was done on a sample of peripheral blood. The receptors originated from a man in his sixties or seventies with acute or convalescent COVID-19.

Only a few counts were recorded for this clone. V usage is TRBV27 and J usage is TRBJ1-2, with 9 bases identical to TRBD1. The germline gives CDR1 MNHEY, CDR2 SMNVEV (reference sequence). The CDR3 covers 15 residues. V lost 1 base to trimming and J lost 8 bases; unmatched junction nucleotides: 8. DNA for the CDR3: TGTGCCAGCAGTTTATATTCCGGGACAGGGTTCGGCTACACCTTC. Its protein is CASSLYSGTGFGYTF.

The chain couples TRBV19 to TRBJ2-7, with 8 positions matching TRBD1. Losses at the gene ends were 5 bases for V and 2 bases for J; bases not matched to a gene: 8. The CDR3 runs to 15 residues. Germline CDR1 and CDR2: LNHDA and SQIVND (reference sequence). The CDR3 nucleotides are TGTGCCAGTAGTGACCGGACAGGGCTTACCTACGAGCAGTACTTC. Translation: CASSDRTGLTYEQYF. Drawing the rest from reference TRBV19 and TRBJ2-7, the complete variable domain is DGGITQSPKYLFRKEGQNVTLSCEQNLNHDAMYWYRQDPGQGLRLIYYSQIVNDFQKGDIAEGYSVSREKKESFPLTVTSAQKNPTAFYLCASSDRTGLTYEQYFGPGTRLTVT.

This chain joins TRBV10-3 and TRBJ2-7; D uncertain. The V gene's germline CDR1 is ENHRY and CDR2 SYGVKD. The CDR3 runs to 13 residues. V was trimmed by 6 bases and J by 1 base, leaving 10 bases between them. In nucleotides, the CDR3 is TGTGCCATCAGCTCCGGTCGATCCTACGAGCAGTACTTC. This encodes CAISSGRSYEQYF.

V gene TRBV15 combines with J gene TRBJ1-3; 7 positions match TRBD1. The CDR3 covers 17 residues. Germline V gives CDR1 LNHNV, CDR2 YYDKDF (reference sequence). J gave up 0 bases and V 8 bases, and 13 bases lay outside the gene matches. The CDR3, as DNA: TGTGCCACCGCCGACGGGACAGAAACTTTCTCTGGAAACACCATATATTTT. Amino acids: CATADGTETFSGNTIYF.

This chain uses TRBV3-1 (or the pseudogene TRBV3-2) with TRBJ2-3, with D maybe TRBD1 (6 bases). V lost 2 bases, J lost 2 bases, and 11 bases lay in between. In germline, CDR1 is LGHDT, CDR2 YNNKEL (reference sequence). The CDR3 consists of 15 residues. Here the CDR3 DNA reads TGTGCCAGCAGCCAAAGGCAGGGGACCACAGATACGCAGTATTTT. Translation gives CASSQRQGTTDTQYF.

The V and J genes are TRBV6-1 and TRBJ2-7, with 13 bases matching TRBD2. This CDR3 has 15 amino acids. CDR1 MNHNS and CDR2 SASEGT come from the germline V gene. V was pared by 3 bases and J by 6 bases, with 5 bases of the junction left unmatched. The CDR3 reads CASSDTSGRAREQYF. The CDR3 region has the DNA TGTGCCAGCAGTGATACTAGCGGGAGGGCCCGCGAGCAGTACTTC.

The CDR3 DNA follows: TGTGCCAGCACAGGGGGCATTAGTTATAATTCACCCCTCCACTTT. Translated: CASTGGISYNSPLHF. V and J are TRBV11-2 and TRBJ1-6; 8 nucleotides line up with TRBD1. CDR1 SGHAT and CDR2 FQNNGV come from the germline V gene. V was clipped by 7 bases and J by 4 bases; unmatched bases: 6. The CDR3 totals 15 residues.

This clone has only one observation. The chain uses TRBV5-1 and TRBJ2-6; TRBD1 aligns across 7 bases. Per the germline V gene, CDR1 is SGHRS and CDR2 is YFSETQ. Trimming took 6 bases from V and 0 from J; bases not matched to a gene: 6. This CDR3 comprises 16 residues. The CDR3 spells CASTPGQPSGANVLTF. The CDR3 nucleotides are TGCGCCAGCACCCCGGGACAGCCCTCTGGGGCCAACGTCCTGACTTTC.

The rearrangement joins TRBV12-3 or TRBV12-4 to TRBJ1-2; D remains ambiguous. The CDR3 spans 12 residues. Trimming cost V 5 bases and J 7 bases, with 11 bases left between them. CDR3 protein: CASSAALGGYTF. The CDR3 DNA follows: TGTGCCAGCAGTGCGGCCTTGGGTGGCTACACCTTC.

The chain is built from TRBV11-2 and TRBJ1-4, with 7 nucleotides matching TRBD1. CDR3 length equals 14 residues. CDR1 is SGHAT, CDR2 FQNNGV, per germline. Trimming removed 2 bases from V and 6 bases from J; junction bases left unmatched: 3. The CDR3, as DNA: TGTGCCAGCAGCTTAATGCAGGGGGATGAAAAACTGTTTTTT. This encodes CASSLMQGDEKLFF.

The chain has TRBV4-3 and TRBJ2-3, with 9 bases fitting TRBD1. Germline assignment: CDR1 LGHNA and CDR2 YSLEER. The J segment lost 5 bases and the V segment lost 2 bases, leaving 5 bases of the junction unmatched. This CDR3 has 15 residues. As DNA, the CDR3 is TGCGCCAGCAGCCAATCGGACAGGGGTGGAGATACGCAGTATTTT. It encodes CASSQSDRGGDTQYF.

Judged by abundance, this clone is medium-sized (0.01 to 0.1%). The CDR3 is CASSDTGSRSYNEQFF. CDR3 DNA sequence: TGTGCCAGCAGCGATACAGGGAGTAGGTCCTACAATGAGCAGTTCTTC. V is TRBV13 and J is TRBJ2-1; perhaps TRBD1 as D (6 bases). This CDR3 has 16 amino acids. The germline gives CDR1 PRHDT, CDR2 FYEKMQ (reference sequence). Deletions cut 5 bases from V and 1 base from J, with 15 bases between. Full variable domain (outside the CDR3, taken from reference TRBV13 and TRBJ2-1): AAGVIQSPRHLIKEKRETATLKCYPIPRHDTVYWYQQGPGQDPQFLISFYEKMQSDKGSIPDRFSAQQFSDYHSELNMSSLELGDSALYFCASSDTGSRSYNEQFFGPGTRLTVL.

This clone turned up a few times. The DNA of the CDR3 is TGCAGCGTTCTTAGAGAGACCCAGTACTTC. It encodes CSVLRETQYF. The chain is built from TRBV29-1 and TRBJ2-5; the D is unclear. Trimming took 5 bases from V and 4 from J, leaving 5 bases between them. The CDR3 is 10 amino acids. Germline CDR1 is SQVTM and CDR2 is ANQGSEA.

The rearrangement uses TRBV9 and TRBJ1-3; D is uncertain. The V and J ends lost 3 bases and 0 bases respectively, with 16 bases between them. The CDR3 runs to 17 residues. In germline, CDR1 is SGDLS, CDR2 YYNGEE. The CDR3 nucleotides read TGTGCCAGCAGCGGACGGAACGGAGGGAACTCTGGAAACACCATATATTTT. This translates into CASSGRNGGNSGNTIYF.

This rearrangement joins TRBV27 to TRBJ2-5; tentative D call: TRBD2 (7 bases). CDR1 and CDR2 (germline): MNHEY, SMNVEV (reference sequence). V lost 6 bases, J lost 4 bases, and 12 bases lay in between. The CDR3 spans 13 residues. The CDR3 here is CASSRGAAETQYF. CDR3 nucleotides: TGTGCCAGCAGCCGGGGGGCCGCAGAGACCCAGTACTTC.

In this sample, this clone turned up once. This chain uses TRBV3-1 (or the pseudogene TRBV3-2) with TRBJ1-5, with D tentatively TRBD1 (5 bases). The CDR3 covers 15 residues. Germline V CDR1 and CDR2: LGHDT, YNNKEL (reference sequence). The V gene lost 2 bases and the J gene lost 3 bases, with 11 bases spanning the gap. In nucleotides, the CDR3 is TGTGCCAGCAGCCAAAGGGGAGGGGACAATCAGCCCCAGCATTTT. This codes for CASSQRGGDNQPQHF.

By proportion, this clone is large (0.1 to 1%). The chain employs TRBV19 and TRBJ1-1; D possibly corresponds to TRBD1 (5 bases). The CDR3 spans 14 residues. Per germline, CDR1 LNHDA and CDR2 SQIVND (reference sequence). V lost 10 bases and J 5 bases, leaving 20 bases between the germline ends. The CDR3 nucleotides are TGTGCCACCCGAAAGGAAGGGGCGCTTACTGAAGCTTTCTTT. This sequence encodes CATRKEGALTEAFF.

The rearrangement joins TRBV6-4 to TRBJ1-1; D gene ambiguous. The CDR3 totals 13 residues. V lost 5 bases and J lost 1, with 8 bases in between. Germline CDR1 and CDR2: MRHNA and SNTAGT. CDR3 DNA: TGTGCCAGCAGTCGGGGAGCGAACACTGAAGCTTTCTTT. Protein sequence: CASSRGANTEAFF.

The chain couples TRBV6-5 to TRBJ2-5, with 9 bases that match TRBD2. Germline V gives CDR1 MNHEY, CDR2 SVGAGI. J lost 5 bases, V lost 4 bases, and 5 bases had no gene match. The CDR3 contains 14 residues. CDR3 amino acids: CASSFSGSGETQYF. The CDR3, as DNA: TGTGCCAGCAGTTTTAGCGGGAGTGGGGAGACCCAGTACTTC.

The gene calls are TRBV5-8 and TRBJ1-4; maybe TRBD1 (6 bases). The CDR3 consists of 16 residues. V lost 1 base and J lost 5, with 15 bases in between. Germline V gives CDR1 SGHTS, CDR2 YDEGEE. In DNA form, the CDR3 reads TGTGCCAGCAGCTTGCACTTAACACAGGGAAATGAAAAACTGTTTTTT. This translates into CASSLHLTQGNEKLFF. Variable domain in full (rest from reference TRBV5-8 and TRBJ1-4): EAGVTQSPTHLIKTRGQQATLRCSPISGHTSVYWYQQALGLGLQFLLWYDEGEERNRGNFPPRFSGRQFPNYSSELNVNALELEDSALYLCASSLHLTQGNEKLFFGSGTQLSVL.

DNA of the CDR3: TGTGCCAGCTCACTAAGCCGCCAAGAGACCCAGTACTTC. Translating gives CASSLSRQETQYF. The J gene is TRBJ2-5, the V gene TRBV18; D uncertain. Deletions cut 4 bases from V and 1 base from J, with 7 bases between. Germline V CDR1 and CDR2: KGHSH, LQKENI. The CDR3 loop spans 13 amino acids.

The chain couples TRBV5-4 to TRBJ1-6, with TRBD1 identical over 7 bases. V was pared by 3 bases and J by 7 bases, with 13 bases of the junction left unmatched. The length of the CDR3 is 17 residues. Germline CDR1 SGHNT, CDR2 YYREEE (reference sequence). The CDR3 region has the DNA TGTGCCAGCAGCTCCCTGGGCGTCAGGGGGGCGAATTCACCCCTCCACTTT. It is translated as CASSSLGVRGANSPLHF. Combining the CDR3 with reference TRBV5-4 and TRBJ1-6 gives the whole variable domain ETGVTQSPTHLIKTRGQQVTLRCSSQSGHNTVSWYQQALGQGPQFIFQYYREEENGRGNFPPRFSGLQFPNYSSELNVNALELDDSALYLCASSSLGVRGANSPLHFGNGTRLTVT.

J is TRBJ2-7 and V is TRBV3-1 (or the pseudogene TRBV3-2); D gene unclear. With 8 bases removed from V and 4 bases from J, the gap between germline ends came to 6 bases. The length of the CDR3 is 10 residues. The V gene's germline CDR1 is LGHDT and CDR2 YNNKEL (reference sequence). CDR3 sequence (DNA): TGTGCCAGCGGTAGTTACGAGCAGTACTTC. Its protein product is CASGSYEQYF.

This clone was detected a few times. DNA for the CDR3: TGTGCCAGCAGCCCCGACCCACTAGGAGCGAACACCGGGGAGCTGTTTTTT. Translating gives CASSPDPLGANTGELFF. The chain joins TRBV9 to TRBJ2-2, with D possibly matching TRBD2 (5 bases). Deletions cut 4 bases from V and 0 bases from J, with 16 bases between. Germline loops: CDR1 SGDLS, CDR2 YYNGEE. The CDR3 sequence is 17 residues long.

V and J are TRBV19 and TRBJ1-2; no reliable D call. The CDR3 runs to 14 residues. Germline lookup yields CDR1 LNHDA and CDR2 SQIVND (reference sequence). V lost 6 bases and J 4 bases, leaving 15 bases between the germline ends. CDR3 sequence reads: CASSPRLGSYGYTF. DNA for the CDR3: TGTGCCAGTAGCCCCCGGCTGGGGAGCTATGGCTACACCTTC. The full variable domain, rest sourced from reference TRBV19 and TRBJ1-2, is DGGITQSPKYLFRKEGQNVTLSCEQNLNHDAMYWYRQDPGQGLRLIYYSQIVNDFQKGDIAEGYSVSREKKESFPLTVTSAQKNPTAFYLCASSPRLGSYGYTFGSGTRLTVV.

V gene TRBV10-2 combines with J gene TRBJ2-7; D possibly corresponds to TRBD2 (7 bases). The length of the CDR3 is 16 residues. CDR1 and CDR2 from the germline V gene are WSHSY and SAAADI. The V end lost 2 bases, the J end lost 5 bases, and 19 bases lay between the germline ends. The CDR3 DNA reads TGCGCCAGCAGTGAGGGGGGCGGGAGTGGTCAACACGAGCAGTACTTC. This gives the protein CASSEGGGSGQHEQYF.

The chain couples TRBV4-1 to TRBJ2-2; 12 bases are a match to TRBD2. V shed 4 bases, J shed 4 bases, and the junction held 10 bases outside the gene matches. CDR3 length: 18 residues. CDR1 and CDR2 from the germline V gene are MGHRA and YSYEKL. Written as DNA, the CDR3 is TGCGCCAGCAGCCGGACACTAGGACTAGCGGGGTCCACCGGGGAGCTGTTTTTT. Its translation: CASSRTLGLAGSTGELFF.

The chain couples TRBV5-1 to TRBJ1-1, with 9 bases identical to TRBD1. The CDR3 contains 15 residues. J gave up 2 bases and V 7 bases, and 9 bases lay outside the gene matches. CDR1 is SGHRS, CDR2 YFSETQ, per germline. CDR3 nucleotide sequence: TGCGCCAGCGGCCTTCTGGGACAGGGAAACACTGAAGCTTTCTTT. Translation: CASGLLGQGNTEAFF.

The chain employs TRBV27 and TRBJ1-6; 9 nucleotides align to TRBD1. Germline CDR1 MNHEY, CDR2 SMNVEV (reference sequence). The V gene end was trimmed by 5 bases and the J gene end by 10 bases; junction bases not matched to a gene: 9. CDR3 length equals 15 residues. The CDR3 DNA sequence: TGTGCCAGCAGTCCGTCGGGACAGGGAGGATCACCCCTCCACTTT. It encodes CASSPSGQGGSPLHF.

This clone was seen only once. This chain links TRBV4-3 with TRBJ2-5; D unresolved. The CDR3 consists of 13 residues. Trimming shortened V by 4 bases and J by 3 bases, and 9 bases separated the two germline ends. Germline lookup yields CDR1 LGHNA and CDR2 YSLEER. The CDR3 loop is CASSPHVEETQYF. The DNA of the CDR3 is TGCGCCAGCAGCCCACACGTCGAAGAGACCCAGTACTTC.

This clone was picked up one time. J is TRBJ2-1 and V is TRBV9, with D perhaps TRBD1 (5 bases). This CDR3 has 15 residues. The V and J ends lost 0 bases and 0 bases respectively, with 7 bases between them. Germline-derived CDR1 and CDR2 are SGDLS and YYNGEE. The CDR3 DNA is TGTGCCAGCAGCGTAGAAGGGGACTCCTACAATGAGCAGTTCTTC. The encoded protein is CASSVEGDSYNEQFF.

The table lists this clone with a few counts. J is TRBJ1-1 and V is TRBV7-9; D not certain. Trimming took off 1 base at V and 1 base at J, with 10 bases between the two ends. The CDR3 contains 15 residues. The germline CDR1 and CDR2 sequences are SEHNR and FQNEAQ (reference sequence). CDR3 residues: CASSLDARQNTEAFF. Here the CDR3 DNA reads TGTGCCAGCAGCTTAGACGCTCGACAGAACACTGAAGCTTTCTTT.